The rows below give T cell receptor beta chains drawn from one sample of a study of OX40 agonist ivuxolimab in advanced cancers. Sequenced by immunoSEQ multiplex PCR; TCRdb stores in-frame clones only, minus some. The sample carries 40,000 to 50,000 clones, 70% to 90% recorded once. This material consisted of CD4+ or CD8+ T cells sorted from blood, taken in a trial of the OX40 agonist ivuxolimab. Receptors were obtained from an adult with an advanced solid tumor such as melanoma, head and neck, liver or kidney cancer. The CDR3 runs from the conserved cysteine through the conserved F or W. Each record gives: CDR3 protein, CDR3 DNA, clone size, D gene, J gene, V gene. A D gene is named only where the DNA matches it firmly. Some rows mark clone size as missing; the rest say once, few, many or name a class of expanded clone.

CDR3aa: CASSLQGRNEQFF; CDR3nt: TGTGCCAGCAGCCTACAGGGTAGGAATGAGCAGTTCTTC; abundance: NA; d_gene: NA; j_gene: TRBJ2-1; v_gene: TRBV6-5
CDR3aa: CASNTGGGRTDTQYF; CDR3nt: TGTGCCAGCAACACGGGGGGGGGACGCACAGATACGCAGTATTTT; abundance: NA; d_gene: TRBD2; j_gene: TRBJ2-3; v_gene: TRBV7-6
CDR3aa: CASSPGVSDEAFF; CDR3nt: TGTGCCAGCAGCCCAGGGGTGTCTGATGAAGCTTTCTTT; abundance: NA; d_gene: NA; j_gene: TRBJ1-1; v_gene: TRBV5-6
CDR3aa: CASSQRETGPGGAFF; CDR3nt: TGCGCCAGCAGCCAGAGAGAGACAGGCCCCGGAGGAGCTTTCTTT; abundance: NA; d_gene: NA; j_gene: TRBJ1-1; v_gene: TRBV4-1
CDR3aa: CASSVGWGNGEQYF; CDR3nt: TGTGCCAGCAGCGTAGGGTGGGGGAATGGGGAGCAGTACTTC; abundance: NA; d_gene: NA; j_gene: TRBJ2-7; v_gene: TRBV9
CDR3aa: CASSVGETSGGLRETQYF; CDR3nt: TGCGCCAGCTCAGTTGGGGAAACTAGCGGGGGCCTTCGGGAGACCCAGTACTTC; abundance: NA; d_gene: TRBD2; j_gene: TRBJ2-5; v_gene: TRBV10-2
CDR3aa: CASSLLAGDYNEQFF; CDR3nt: TGTGCCAGCAGCCTACTAGCGGGAGACTACAATGAGCAGTTCTTC; abundance: NA; d_gene: TRBD2; j_gene: TRBJ2-1; v_gene: TRBV6-5
CDR3aa: CASSPGQGVYYEQYF; CDR3nt: TGTGCCAGCAGCCCCGGACAGGGGGTTTACTACGAGCAGTACTTC; abundance: NA; d_gene: TRBD1; j_gene: TRBJ2-7; v_gene: TRBV7-9
CDR3aa: CASSVVGVEQFF; CDR3nt: TGTGCCAGCAGCGTAGTCGGGGTTGAGCAGTTCTTC; abundance: large; d_gene: NA; j_gene: TRBJ2-1; v_gene: TRBV9
CDR3aa: CASTAGQPGNTIYF; CDR3nt: TGTGCCAGCACCGCGGGACAGCCTGGAAACACCATATATTTT; abundance: NA; d_gene: TRBD1; j_gene: TRBJ1-3; v_gene: TRBV28
CDR3aa: CASSLGTGYEKLFF; CDR3nt: TGTGCCAGCAGCTTGGGGACAGGGTATGAAAAACTGTTTTTT; abundance: NA; d_gene: TRBD1; j_gene: TRBJ1-4; v_gene: TRBV5-6
CDR3aa: CASSRRLADTQYF; CDR3nt: TGTGCCAGCAGCCGACGACTAGCAGATACGCAGTATTTT; abundance: NA; d_gene: NA; j_gene: TRBJ2-3; v_gene: TRBV14
CDR3aa: CASSLGAGRTYEQYF; CDR3nt: TGTGCCAGCAGCTTGGGCGCCGGCAGGACCTACGAGCAGTACTTC; abundance: NA; d_gene: NA; j_gene: TRBJ2-7; v_gene: TRBV7-9
CDR3aa: CASSLEVSYEQYF; CDR3nt: TGTGCCAGCAGCTTAGAGGTATCCTACGAGCAGTACTTC; abundance: NA; d_gene: NA; j_gene: TRBJ2-7; v_gene: TRBV7-6
CDR3aa: CASSAIQGAVLYEQYF; CDR3nt: TGTGCCAGCAGCGCCATACAGGGGGCTGTTCTCTACGAGCAGTACTTC; abundance: NA; d_gene: TRBD1; j_gene: TRBJ2-7; v_gene: TRBV7-9
CDR3aa: CASSSSGAYEQYF; CDR3nt: TGTGCCAGCAGCTCTAGCGGCGCCTACGAGCAGTACTTC; abundance: NA; d_gene: TRBD2; j_gene: TRBJ2-7; v_gene: TRBV7-9
CDR3aa: CASPRVKDFLGTQYF; CDR3nt: TGTGCCAGTCCCAGGGTAAAGGATTTTCTTGGTACGCAGTATTTT; abundance: NA; d_gene: NA; j_gene: TRBJ2-3; v_gene: TRBV19
CDR3aa: CASRPGGGGTEAFF; CDR3nt: TGTGCCAGCCGCCCCGGCGGGGGAGGTACTGAAGCTTTCTTT; abundance: NA; d_gene: NA; j_gene: TRBJ1-1; v_gene: TRBV7-9
CDR3aa: CASYWTSGSRNEQFF; CDR3nt: TGTGCCAGCTACTGGACTAGCGGGAGTAGAAATGAGCAGTTCTTC; abundance: NA; d_gene: TRBD2; j_gene: TRBJ2-1; v_gene: TRBV30
CDR3aa: CASSPEGNTIYF; CDR3nt: TGTGCCAGCAGCCCTGAGGGAAACACCATATATTTT; abundance: few; d_gene: NA; j_gene: TRBJ1-3; v_gene: TRBV7-9
CDR3aa: CASSLAGEGYEQYF; CDR3nt: TGTGCCAGCAGCTTAGCGGGAGAGGGCTACGAGCAGTACTTC; abundance: few; d_gene: NA; j_gene: TRBJ2-7; v_gene: TRBV11-2
CDR3aa: CASSQETDSGVLSNRQPQHF; CDR3nt: TGTGCCAGCTCACAGGAGACCGACAGTGGGGTCCTTTCGAACCGTCAGCCCCAGCATTTT; abundance: NA; d_gene: NA; j_gene: TRBJ1-5; v_gene: TRBV18
CDR3aa: CATSREGRDEYF; CDR3nt: TGTGCCACCAGCAGAGAGGGGCGGGATGAGTACTTC; abundance: NA; d_gene: NA; j_gene: TRBJ2-7; v_gene: TRBV15
CDR3aa: CASSLVQGRYNEQFF; CDR3nt: TGTGCCAGCAGTTTAGTACAGGGACGCTACAATGAGCAGTTCTTC; abundance: once; d_gene: NA; j_gene: TRBJ2-1; v_gene: TRBV27
CDR3aa: CAWSARLAGGPRDTQYF; CDR3nt: TGTGCCTGGAGTGCCCGACTAGCGGGGGGGCCAAGGGATACGCAGTATTTT; abundance: NA; d_gene: TRBD2; j_gene: TRBJ2-3; v_gene: TRBV30
CDR3aa: CASSQAAGTGQYGYTF; CDR3nt: TGCGCCAGCAGCCAGGCCGCCGGGACAGGGCAGTATGGCTACACCTTC; abundance: NA; d_gene: TRBD1; j_gene: TRBJ1-2; v_gene: TRBV4-1
CDR3aa: CAWSEGGGQPQHF; CDR3nt: TGTGCCTGGAGCGAGGGGGGAGGACAGCCCCAGCATTTT; abundance: NA; d_gene: NA; j_gene: TRBJ1-5; v_gene: TRBV30
CDR3aa: CASSLEGSYGYTF; CDR3nt: TGTGCCAGCAGCTTGGAGGGCAGCTATGGCTACACCTTC; abundance: once; d_gene: NA; j_gene: TRBJ1-2; v_gene: TRBV5-8
CDR3aa: CASSSGHYYEQYF; CDR3nt: TGTGCCAGCAGTTCAGGACACTACTACGAGCAGTACTTC; abundance: NA; d_gene: NA; j_gene: TRBJ2-7; v_gene: TRBV27
CDR3aa: CASSVASGGIGDTQYF; CDR3nt: TGTGCCAGCAGCGTAGCATCCGGAGGAATCGGAGATACGCAGTATTTT; abundance: NA; d_gene: NA; j_gene: TRBJ2-3; v_gene: TRBV9
CDR3aa: CASSLAGIVTEAFF; CDR3nt: TGTGCCAGCAGCTTAGCGGGGATTGTCACTGAAGCTTTCTTT; abundance: NA; d_gene: NA; j_gene: TRBJ1-1; v_gene: TRBV7-9
CDR3aa: CASLGRSEAFF; CDR3nt: TGTGCCAGCCTAGGTAGAAGTGAAGCTTTCTTT; abundance: NA; d_gene: NA; j_gene: TRBJ1-1; v_gene: TRBV2
CDR3aa: CASSEGTTWWRDIQYF; CDR3nt: TGTGCCAGCAGTGAAGGGACTACCTGGTGGAGGGACATTCAGTACTTC; abundance: NA; d_gene: NA; j_gene: TRBJ2-4; v_gene: TRBV6-1
CDR3aa: CASSYRVSYEQYF; CDR3nt: TGTGCCAGCAGCTACAGGGTATCCTACGAGCAGTACTTC; abundance: NA; d_gene: NA; j_gene: TRBJ2-7; v_gene: TRBV5-4
CDR3aa: CASSERAGVSYEQYF; CDR3nt: TGTGCCAGCAGTGAAAGAGCGGGAGTGTCCTACGAGCAGTACTTC; abundance: NA; d_gene: TRBD2; j_gene: TRBJ2-7; v_gene: TRBV2
CDR3aa: CASSFGTGELFF; CDR3nt: TGTGCCAGCAGTTTTGGCACCGGGGAGCTGTTTTTT; abundance: NA; d_gene: NA; j_gene: TRBJ2-2; v_gene: TRBV28
CDR3aa: CASSKEGVGREQYF; CDR3nt: TGTGCCAGCAGCAAAGAGGGCGTCGGGCGCGAGCAGTACTTC; abundance: once; d_gene: NA; j_gene: TRBJ2-7; v_gene: TRBV21-1
CDR3aa: CASRDSDQGEKLFF; CDR3nt: TGTGCCAGCAGGGACAGCGATCAGGGGGAAAAACTGTTTTTT; abundance: NA; d_gene: NA; j_gene: TRBJ1-4; v_gene: TRBV28
CDR3aa: CASSPSGGGTDTQYF; CDR3nt: TGCGCCAGCAGCCCCAGCGGGGGGGGCACAGATACGCAGTATTTT; abundance: NA; d_gene: TRBD2; j_gene: TRBJ2-3; v_gene: TRBV5-1
CDR3aa: CASSARTSGNYNEQFF; CDR3nt: TGTGCCAGCAGCGCTAGGACTAGCGGGAACTACAATGAGCAGTTCTTC; abundance: NA; d_gene: TRBD2; j_gene: TRBJ2-1; v_gene: TRBV2
CDR3aa: CASSIGLAEIYEQYF; CDR3nt: TGTGCCAGCAGTATCGGACTAGCGGAGATCTACGAGCAGTACTTC; abundance: NA; d_gene: TRBD2; j_gene: TRBJ2-7; v_gene: TRBV6-9
CDR3aa: CASSDSWGQGDTQYF; CDR3nt: TGTGCCAGCAGTGACTCATGGGGGCAGGGAGATACGCAGTATTTT; abundance: NA; d_gene: NA; j_gene: TRBJ2-3; v_gene: TRBV6-4
CDR3aa: CASSQVRGRGDPDTQYF; CDR3nt: TGCGCCAGCAGCCAAGTGCGGGGGCGGGGGGACCCAGATACGCAGTATTTT; abundance: NA; d_gene: TRBD2; j_gene: TRBJ2-3; v_gene: TRBV4-1
CDR3aa: CASSFGGLGEQYF; CDR3nt: TGTGCCAGCAGTTTCGGGGGTTTGGGGGAGCAGTACTTC; abundance: NA; d_gene: NA; j_gene: TRBJ2-7; v_gene: TRBV28
CDR3aa: CASSLFQGKDTQYF; CDR3nt: TGTGCCAGCAGCCTCTTCCAGGGGAAAGATACGCAGTATTTT; abundance: NA; d_gene: NA; j_gene: TRBJ2-3; v_gene: TRBV6-5
CDR3aa: CATSSSGGGDGEKLFF; CDR3nt: TGTGCCACCAGTTCCTCCGGAGGGGGAGACGGTGAAAAACTGTTTTTT; abundance: NA; d_gene: NA; j_gene: TRBJ1-4; v_gene: TRBV15
CDR3aa: CSVGKGQDNYGYTF; CDR3nt: TGCAGCGTGGGAAAGGGACAGGATAACTATGGCTACACCTTC; abundance: once; d_gene: TRBD1; j_gene: TRBJ1-2; v_gene: TRBV29-1
CDR3aa: CASSEPGRGRGDEQFF; CDR3nt: TGTGCCAGCAGTGAACCAGGCAGGGGGCGTGGGGATGAGCAGTTCTTC; abundance: NA; d_gene: TRBD1; j_gene: TRBJ2-1; v_gene: TRBV6-1
CDR3aa: CASSLGQLMNTEAFF; CDR3nt: TGTGCCAGCAGCTTAGGTCAGCTCATGAACACTGAAGCTTTCTTT; abundance: NA; d_gene: NA; j_gene: TRBJ1-1; v_gene: TRBV7-8
CDR3aa: CASSVGTTSTDTQYF; CDR3nt: TGTGCCAGCAGCGTAGGGACTACGAGCACAGATACGCAGTATTTT; abundance: medium-sized; d_gene: NA; j_gene: TRBJ2-3; v_gene: TRBV9
CDR3aa: CASSQDYWDGYTF; CDR3nt: TGCGCCAGCAGCCAAGATTATTGGGACGGCTACACCTTC; abundance: NA; d_gene: NA; j_gene: TRBJ1-2; v_gene: TRBV4-1
CDR3aa: CASSLRYQETQYF; CDR3nt: TGTGCCAGCAGCTTACGGTACCAAGAGACCCAGTACTTC; abundance: NA; d_gene: NA; j_gene: TRBJ2-5; v_gene: TRBV7-9
CDR3aa: CASGQGKGRWTDTQYF; CDR3nt: TGTGCCAGCGGACAGGGTAAGGGGCGTTGGACAGATACGCAGTATTTT; abundance: NA; d_gene: TRBD1; j_gene: TRBJ2-3; v_gene: TRBV2
CDR3aa: CASSLRRGSRAWNSPLHF; CDR3nt: TGTGCCAGCAGCTTACGGCGTGGCAGTCGGGCGTGGAATTCACCCCTCCACTTT; abundance: NA; d_gene: NA; j_gene: TRBJ1-6; v_gene: TRBV5-6
CDR3aa: CAGSYRDRGGRELFF; CDR3nt: TGTGCCGGCAGTTACAGAGACAGGGGCGGCCGGGAGCTGTTTTTT; abundance: NA; d_gene: TRBD1; j_gene: TRBJ2-2; v_gene: TRBV5-4
CDR3aa: CASSPYSNQPQHF; CDR3nt: TGTGCCAGCAGTCCGTATAGCAATCAGCCCCAGCATTTT; abundance: NA; d_gene: NA; j_gene: TRBJ1-5; v_gene: TRBV27
CDR3aa: CASSSRTGANTEAFF; CDR3nt: TGTGCCAGCAGTTCTCGGACAGGGGCGAACACTGAAGCTTTCTTT; abundance: NA; d_gene: TRBD1; j_gene: TRBJ1-1; v_gene: TRBV6-1
CDR3aa: CASSQDRGSSYNEQFF; CDR3nt: TGTGCCAGCAGCCAAGATAGGGGTAGTTCCTACAATGAGCAGTTCTTC; abundance: once; d_gene: NA; j_gene: TRBJ2-1; v_gene: TRBV14
CDR3aa: CSVEKGNSYEQYF; CDR3nt: TGCAGCGTTGAAAAGGGGAACTCCTACGAGCAGTACTTC; abundance: NA; d_gene: NA; j_gene: TRBJ2-7; v_gene: TRBV29-1
CDR3aa: CASSLVWGIGTGELFF; CDR3nt: TGTGCCAGCAGCTTAGTTTGGGGGATTGGAACCGGGGAGCTGTTTTTT; abundance: NA; d_gene: NA; j_gene: TRBJ2-2; v_gene: TRBV13